The TCR beta chain under discussion was sequenced for a study of blood T cell repertoires in COVID-19. Study summary: Specimens from acute and convalescent COVID-19 originated in the United States, Italy and Spain. T cells, B-cell-depleted T cells, or PBMCs supplied cDNA or gDNA.

CDR3 length: 15 amino acids. Trimming pared 3 bases from V and 5 bases from J, leaving 14 bases between. Germline CDR1 and CDR2: MNHNS and SASEGT. Per the study methods: Estimation of nucleated cell counts relied on the amplification of reference gene primers. Sequenced by immunoSEQ multiplex PCR; TCRdb stores in-frame clones only, minus some. The DNA gave D and trimming, while V, J and clone size come from that table. The sample records about 95,000 clones, approximately 91% being singletons. The TCR sequence derives from a woman between 65 and 79 years old with acute or convalescent COVID-19. Sequencing used peripheral blood. The chain has TRBV6-1 and TRBJ1-5; D may be TRBD1 (5 bases). CDR3 nucleotides: TGTGCCAGCAGTGAGGCCCCGGGGGGGTATCAGCCCCAGCATTTT. This sequence encodes CASSEAPGGYQPQHF.